This TCR beta chain was profiled in a study of OX40 agonist ivuxolimab in advanced cancers. The data were produced by immunoSEQ multiplex PCR, yet TCRdb's version contains in-frame clones alone and is incomplete. The table shows about 69,000 clones, with around 80% occurring only once. This CDR3 region has 18 residues. J lost 0 bases, V lost 3 bases, and 6 bases had no gene match. Germline CDR1 and CDR2: MNHNS and SASEGT. This receptor was identified in an adult with an advanced solid tumor such as melanoma, head and neck, liver or kidney cancer. Sample: CD4+ or CD8+ T cells sorted from blood, taken in a trial of the OX40 agonist ivuxolimab. J is TRBJ2-6 and V is TRBV6-1, with 9 bases fitting TRBD1. As DNA, the CDR3 is TGTGCCAGCAGTGACGACAGGGGGGGACTCTCTGGGGCCAACGTCCTGACTTTC. Amino acids: CASSDDRGGLSGANVLTF.